These 15 T cell receptor beta chains were all obtained from the same sample, sequenced in a study of response to subunit inactivated influenza vaccine. TCRdb analysed the RT-PCR reads with MiXCR anew, one entry per CDR3 protein. The sample lists about 500,000 distinct CDR3 sequences, under 15% occurring once. Sequenced material: PBMCs from blood, taken 45 days after vaccination. The receptor source for this set is a man aged 45-65 years who received an inactivated influenza vaccine.

V usage is TRBV28 and J usage is TRBJ2-1; D might be TRBD1 (5 bases). Germline loops: CDR1 MDHEN, CDR2 SYDVKM. The V end was cut by 3 bases, the J end by 3 bases, with 15 bases between. The CDR3 loop spans 16 amino acids. The CDR3 region is CASSFPDSPFYNEQFF. The CDR3 DNA reads as TGTGCCAGCAGTTTCCCCGACAGCCCTTTCTACAATGAGCAGTTCTTC.

The chain employs TRBV29-1 and TRBJ2-1; 7 bases line up with TRBD1. The CDR3 runs 14 residues. Trimming at V came to 6 bases and at J to 4 bases, leaving 9 bases not matched to a gene. Germline V lookup: CDR1 SQVTM, CDR2 ANQGSEA. CDR3 in amino acids: CSVARDSGYNEQFF. The CDR3 DNA reads as TGCAGCGTGGCCCGGGACAGCGGTTACAATGAGCAGTTCTTC.

CDR3 protein: CSARPETGRGAYGYTF. DNA of the CDR3: TGCAGTGCTAGACCCGAAACAGGGCGAGGAGCCTATGGCTACACCTTC. The V gene is TRBV20-1, the J gene TRBJ1-2, with a tentative D call TRBD1 (6 bases). The CDR3 covers 16 residues. CDR1 is DFQATT and CDR2 is SNEGSKA in the germline V gene (reference sequence). Trimming stripped 2 bases from V and 4 bases from J, with 20 bases between.

In its sample, this clonotype was seen many times. The V gene is TRBV5-1, the J gene TRBJ2-5, with D hard to call. The CDR3 length is 12 residues. CDR1 and CDR2 from the germline V gene are SGHRS and YFSETQ. Trimming removed 3 bases at V and 5 bases at J, with 8 bases between. CDR3 amino acids: CASSSMDETQYF. As DNA, the CDR3 is TGCGCCAGCAGCTCTATGGACGAGACCCAGTACTTC.

The chain links TRBV20-1 to TRBJ1-1; possibly TRBD1 for D (6 bases). Looked up from germline, CDR1 is DFQATT and CDR2 is SNEGSKA (reference sequence). The CDR3 loop spans 15 amino acids. V lost 0 bases and J lost 3, with 14 bases in between. CDR3 region: CSARDIGGMYTEAFF. DNA of the CDR3: TGCAGTGCTAGAGATATAGGGGGGATGTACACTGAAGCTTTCTTT.

There are a few counts of this clonotype. The chain couples TRBV5-1 to TRBJ2-1, with TRBD1 identical over 10 bases. Germline V lookup: CDR1 SGHRS, CDR2 YFSETQ. The V and J ends lost 0 bases and 8 bases, in that order; junction bases with no gene match: 5. The CDR3 is made up of 15 amino acids. In nucleotides, the CDR3 is TGCGCCAGCAGCTTGGGAGGGACAGGGGTCGATGAGCAGTTCTTC. This sequence encodes CASSLGGTGVDEQFF. Full variable domain (rest looked up from reference TRBV5-1 and TRBJ2-1): KAGVTQTPRYLIKTRGQQVTLSCSPISGHRSVSWYQQTPGQGLQFLFEYFSETQRNKGNFPGRFSGRQFSNSRSEMNVSTLELGDSALYLCASSLGGTGVDEQFFGPGTRLTVL.

This clonotype was detected many times. The rearrangement joins TRBV24-1 to TRBJ1-2, with TRBD1 as a possible D gene (6 bases). Trimming stripped 4 bases from V and 8 bases from J, with 16 bases between. The CDR3 runs 14 residues. CDR1 and CDR2 (germline): KGHDR, SFDVKD. DNA of the CDR3: TGTGCCACCAGTGACGCAGACCCAGGGGAAGGCTACACCTTC. Amino acids: CATSDADPGEGYTF.

The chain employs TRBV15 and TRBJ2-7; no clear D. Per germline, CDR1 LNHNV and CDR2 YYDKDF (reference sequence). Trimming removed 0 bases at V and 0 bases at J, with 9 bases between. The length of the CDR3 is 15 residues. Written as DNA, the CDR3 is TGTGCCACCAGCAGAGAGTCAGCTATCTCCTACGAGCAGTACTTC. Encoded protein: CATSRESAISYEQYF.

The chain combines TRBV7-8 with TRBJ2-5, with 10 positions matching TRBD2. The ends lost 7 bases at V and 4 bases at J; junction bases unmatched: 9. CDR3 length: 15 residues. Germline V CDR1 and CDR2: SGHVS, FQNEAQ. Written as DNA, the CDR3 is TGTGCCAGCACCCGCACAGCGGGGGGGCGAGAGACCCAGTACTTC. This codes for CASTRTAGGRETQYF.

This chain connects TRBV12-3 or TRBV12-4 to TRBJ2-7; tentatively, D is TRBD1 (6 bases). CDR3 length equals 14 residues. V was shortened by 6 bases and J by 1 base, with 13 bases between the two germline ends. The CDR3 protein is CASSPDRMSYEQYF. CDR3 in DNA: TGTGCCAGCAGCCCCGACAGGATGTCCTACGAGCAGTACTTC.

The chain uses TRBV20-1 and TRBJ2-5; either TRBD1 or TRBD2 may fit D (5 bases each). The germline V and J ends were trimmed by 6 bases and 5 bases, with 16 bases remaining between them. Germline assignment: CDR1 DFQATT and CDR2 SNEGSKA (reference sequence). The CDR3 runs 13 residues. The CDR3 DNA is TGCAGTGCACCAGAGGGGAGCCGGGAGACCCAGTACTTC. Residues: CSAPEGSRETQYF.

The table lists this clonotype with a few counts. The chain employs TRBV12-3 or TRBV12-4 and TRBJ1-3; D gene unclear. Trimming cost V 6 bases and J 0 bases, with 9 bases left between them. The CDR3 covers 14 residues. CDR3 residues: CASSYVSSGNTIYF. CDR3 DNA sequence: TGTGCCAGCAGCTACGTAAGCTCTGGAAACACCATATATTTT.

This clonotype was observed many times. This rearrangement joins TRBV20-1 to TRBJ1-6; a weak D match, TRBD1 (5 bases). The V and J ends lost 5 bases and 7 bases respectively, with 18 bases between them. Germline-derived CDR1 and CDR2 are DFQATT and SNEGSKA (reference sequence). This CDR3 is built from 15 residues. CDR3 region: CSALPGRAGNSPLHF. The CDR3 DNA reads TGCAGTGCTCTACCGGGCAGGGCGGGAAATTCACCCCTCCACTTT.

The chain joins TRBV5-1 to TRBJ1-1; D is unresolved. Trimming removed 5 bases at V and 4 bases at J, with 12 bases between. Per germline, CDR1 SGHRS and CDR2 YFSETQ. CDR3 length: 13 amino acids. CDR3 nucleotide sequence: TGCGCCAGCAGGGTTACCTGGGGCACTGAAGCTTTCTTT. Protein product: CASRVTWGTEAFF. Full variable domain (missing parts from reference TRBV5-1 and TRBJ1-1): KAGVTQTPRYLIKTRGQQVTLSCSPISGHRSVSWYQQTPGQGLQFLFEYFSETQRNKGNFPGRFSGRQFSNSRSEMNVSTLELGDSALYLCASRVTWGTEAFFGQGTRLTVV.

The rearrangement links TRBV6-2 or TRBV6-3 to TRBJ2-4; D possibly corresponds to TRBD1 (6 bases). V was pared by 4 bases and J by 3 bases, with 19 bases between. This CDR3 spans 17 amino acids. Per germline, CDR1 MNHEY and CDR2 SVGEGT. The CDR3 nucleotides are TGTGCCAGCAGTTCGAGGGAGAGGGGGTTGCTCAAAAACATTCAGTACTTC. This codes for CASSSRERGLLKNIQYF.